This entry lists 9 T cell receptor beta chains sequenced from one sample in a study of blood T cell repertoires in COVID-19. Data came from immunoSEQ multiplex PCR; TCRdb stores just in-frame clones and leaves some out. The data contain some 160,000 clones, around four fifths of them singletons. Sequenced: peripheral blood. The receptor set was obtained from an elderly woman with COVID-19, enrolled during active disease.

This clone was found a few times. The genes are TRBV5-5 and TRBJ1-1; possible D gene TRBD1, 6 bases. The ends were cut back, 4 bases at V and 5 bases at J, with 12 bases in the middle. The germline gives CDR1 SGHKS, CDR2 YYEKEE (reference sequence). The CDR3 runs to 13 residues. CDR3 DNA sequence: TGTGCCAGCAGCCTCGGGACATCAACTGAAGCTTTCTTT. It specifies CASSLGTSTEAFF.

The CDR3 nucleotides read TGTGCCAGCAGGGGAGGACAGGGGCTCCCTAATGAGCAGTTCTTC. Translated, it gives CASRGGQGLPNEQFF. V gene TRBV6-5 combines with J gene TRBJ2-1, with 9 bases fitting TRBD1. The germline V gene has CDR1 MNHEY and CDR2 SVGAGI. The V gene end was trimmed by 6 bases and the J gene end by 7 bases; junction bases not matched to a gene: 10. CDR3 size: 15 residues.

This clone was seen a handful of times. The V call is TRBV2, the J call TRBJ1-1; no clear D. The V gene lost 1 base and the J gene lost 7 bases, with 10 bases spanning the gap. Germline CDR1 SNHLY, CDR2 FYNNEI. The CDR3 length is 13 residues. CDR3 region: CASSEGGGIEAFF. The CDR3 DNA reads TGTGCCAGCAGTGAAGGGGGAGGGATTGAAGCTTTCTTT.

This chain uses TRBV11-2 with TRBJ2-7; 11 nucleotides agree with TRBD2. CDR1 and CDR2 from the germline V gene are SGHAT and FQNNGV. This CDR3 has 16 amino acids. The V gene end was trimmed by 5 bases and the J gene end by 2 bases; junction bases not matched to a gene: 8. CDR3 in DNA: TGTGCCAGCAGCCTTAGGACTAGCGGGTCTGCCTACGAGCAGTACTTC. As protein: CASSLRTSGSAYEQYF.

This clone turned up a few times. The chain uses TRBV10-1 and TRBJ2-7; weak D call: TRBD1 (6 bases). The CDR3 totals 16 residues. V was pared by 6 bases and J by 0 bases, with 18 bases between. The germline V gene has CDR1 WNHNN and CDR2 SYGVQD (reference sequence). In nucleotides, the CDR3 is TGCGCCAGCAGAGAAACCAGGGGATGGGGCTCCTACGAGCAGTACTTC. This encodes CASRETRGWGSYEQYF.

The chain joins TRBV2 to TRBJ1-5; D is possibly TRBD1 (5 bases). The V gene lost 6 bases and the J gene lost 5 bases, with 11 bases spanning the gap. This CDR3 has 13 amino acids. Germline CDR1 SNHLY, CDR2 FYNNEI. CDR3 loop: CASSPGGDQPQHF. Written as DNA, the CDR3 is TGTGCCAGCAGCCCCGGGGGGGATCAGCCCCAGCATTTT.

This chain links TRBV28 with TRBJ2-7; TRBD1 aligns across 8 bases. The CDR3 consists of 16 residues. The junction had 14 bases not matched to a gene; V was cut back by 6 bases and J by 4 bases. The V gene's germline CDR1 is MDHEN and CDR2 SYDVKM. The CDR3 DNA reads TGTGCCAGCAGATCCCAGGGGGGCGACAGGGGATACGAGCAGTACTTC. Protein sequence: CASRSQGGDRGYEQYF.

The chain uses TRBV9 and TRBJ1-1; D not certain. Trimming removed 0 bases from V and 4 bases from J, with 7 bases in between. There are 13 residues in the CDR3. Germline V lookup: CDR1 SGDLS, CDR2 YYNGEE. CDR3 coding DNA: TGTGCCAGCAGCGTAGCGGGTGCCACTGAAGCTTTCTTT. Encoded protein: CASSVAGATEAFF.

This clone was seen a few times. The chain links TRBV18 to TRBJ1-3, with 8 bases aligning to TRBD1. V was pared by 5 bases and J by 1 base, with 16 bases of the junction left unmatched. The germline CDR1 and CDR2 sequences are KGHSH and LQKENI. CDR3 length: 19 amino acids. For the CDR3, the DNA is TGTGCCAGCTCATCAGCAGAAGTGACAGGGGAAGGGTCTGGAAACACCATATATTTT. This translates into CASSSAEVTGEGSGNTIYF.